What follows are 27 T cell receptor beta chains derived from one specimen sequenced in a study of vaccination and CD4 T cells after COVID-19. The Oncomine TCR Beta short-read assay sequenced DNA from cultured CD4+ T cells. TCRdb recomputed calls from the PCR reads with MiXCR, one row per CDR3 protein. The table includes some 12,000 distinct CDR3 sequences, roughly half detected once. The treatment denotes: roughly ten-day PBMC culture with coronavirus spike peptide pools or control peptides (ViraFEST assay). Antigen specificity for these receptors is unknown. Sequencing was performed on CD4+ T cells from blood, cultured in vitro. Receptors originate from a human donor who had recovered from COVID-19.

The CDR3, as DNA: TGTGCCAGCAGTGTGGGACAGGGGGGACCCGGGGAGCTGTTTTTT. Protein: CASSVGQGGPGELFF. The chain has TRBV2 and TRBJ2-2, with 11 bases identical to TRBD1. The V gene's germline CDR1 is SNHLY and CDR2 FYNNEI. The CDR3 loop spans 15 amino acids. J lost 6 bases, V lost 4 bases, and 4 bases had no gene match.

This clonotype was counted a few times. The rearrangement links TRBV28 to TRBJ1-1, with unresolved D. This CDR3 contains 14 residues. Trimming pared 5 bases from V and 1 base from J, leaving 11 bases between. Germline V gives CDR1 MDHEN, CDR2 SYDVKM. The CDR3: CASSKGFRNTEAFF. DNA of the CDR3: TGTGCCAGCAGTAAGGGATTTAGGAACACTGAAGCTTTCTTT.

The genes are TRBV20-1 and TRBJ2-3, with D perhaps matching TRBD1 (6 bases). The germline V gene has CDR1 DFQATT and CDR2 SNEGSKA (reference sequence). CDR3 length: 16 residues. Trimming removed 0 bases from V and 3 bases from J, with 16 bases in between. CDR3 sequence (DNA): TGCAGTGCTAGAGAACCCTACAGGGTTGGGACAGATACGCAGTATTTT. As protein: CSAREPYRVGTDTQYF.

This clonotype has just a few counts. The chain recombines TRBV28 with TRBJ1-4; 8 bases align to TRBD1. This CDR3 has 16 residues. Germline V gene data show CDR1 as MDHEN and CDR2 as SYDVKM. V lost 6 bases, J lost 4 bases, and 10 bases stayed unmatched. The DNA of the CDR3 is TGTGCCAGCAGCGAAACAGGGGGAGGTAGTAATGAAAAACTGTTTTTT. This sequence encodes CASSETGGGSNEKLFF.

The rearrangement uses TRBV11-3 and TRBJ1-1; maybe TRBD1 (6 bases). Germline V gene sequence: CDR1 SGHNT, CDR2 YENEEA. The germline V and J ends were trimmed by 0 bases and 6 bases, with 14 bases remaining between them. The CDR3 length is 15 residues. In nucleotides, the CDR3 is TGTGCCAGCAGCTTAGATTGGGCAGGGGAGCCTGAAGCTTTCTTT. Translating gives CASSLDWAGEPEAFF.

This clonotype occurred a few times. The rearrangement joins TRBV20-1 to TRBJ2-2, with 15 bases that match TRBD2. CDR1 and CDR2 from the germline V gene are DFQATT and SNEGSKA (reference sequence). CDR3 length: 17 amino acids. The V gene end was trimmed by 5 bases and the J gene end by 4 bases; junction bases not matched to a gene: 8. The CDR3 loop is CSAPGTSGRWGTGELFF. The CDR3 coding sequence is TGCAGTGCTCCTGGGACTAGCGGGAGGTGGGGCACCGGGGAGCTGTTTTTT.

The chain joins TRBV6-1 to TRBJ2-1; no clear D. The length of the CDR3 is 11 residues. Deletions cut 6 bases from V and 5 bases from J, with 5 bases between. Germline V gene sequence: CDR1 MNHNS, CDR2 SASEGT. The CDR3 loop is CASRRNNEQFF. The CDR3 bases are TGTGCCAGCAGACGGAACAATGAGCAGTTCTTC.

This clonotype was seen only a few times. Here the CDR3 reads CASSWTPGDTEAFF. Written as DNA, the CDR3 is TGTGCCAGCAGCTGGACGCCCGGGGACACTGAAGCTTTCTTT. The chain combines TRBV7-2 with TRBJ1-1; D gene unclear. Germline V lookup: CDR1 SGHTA, CDR2 FQGNSA. The CDR3 runs 14 residues. V was cut by 4 bases and J by 3 bases, with 12 bases left in between.

V and J are TRBV2 and TRBJ1-2, with D maybe TRBD1 (6 bases). CDR3 length: 14 amino acids. CDR1 is SNHLY and CDR2 is FYNNEI in the germline V gene. V lost 3 bases and J lost 4, with 12 bases in between. This chain's CDR3 is CASSEGRGGYGYTF. The DNA for the CDR3 is TGTGCCAGCAGTGAGGGCAGGGGTGGCTATGGCTACACCTTC.

This chain uses TRBV24-1 with TRBJ1-5, with TRBD1 identical over 12 bases. The CDR3 sequence is 16 residues long. In germline, CDR1 is KGHDR, CDR2 SFDVKD. V shed 4 bases, J shed 7 bases, and the junction held 7 bases outside the gene matches. The chain's CDR3 is CATSEGGQGARQPQHF. DNA of the CDR3: TGTGCCACCAGTGAGGGGGGACAGGGGGCGCGCCAGCCCCAGCATTTT.

This clonotype was seen only a few times. The chain carries TRBV7-8 and TRBJ1-5; D may be TRBD1 (6 bases). CDR1 and CDR2 from the germline V gene are SGHVS and FQNEAQ. V was trimmed by 7 bases and J by 9 bases, leaving 37 bases between them. The CDR3 totals 20 residues. As DNA, the CDR3 is TGTGCCAGCACACCCAAGACATTTGGGAGGGGGGCAGGTCGCTTTACGCCCCAGCATTTT. Residues: CASTPKTFGRGAGRFTPQHF.

This CDR3 reads CSASLHEAGFGPHNEQFF. The CDR3 DNA sequence: TGCAGTGCTAGTCTTCACGAGGCCGGGTTCGGTCCTCACAATGAGCAGTTCTTC. J is TRBJ2-1 and V is TRBV20-1; D not resolved. Trimming removed 3 bases at V and 5 bases at J, with 26 bases between. Germline V gene lookup returns CDR1 DFQATT and CDR2 SNEGSKA (reference sequence). The CDR3 totals 18 residues.

V is TRBV29-1 and J is TRBJ1-2; 11 nucleotides align to TRBD1. Per the germline V gene, CDR1 is SQVTM and CDR2 is ANQGSEA. The CDR3 consists of 15 residues. Losses at the gene ends were 6 bases for V and 4 bases for J; bases not matched to a gene: 10. The CDR3 reads CSVRDRGKFSYGYTF. Here the CDR3 DNA reads TGCAGCGTCCGGGACAGGGGGAAGTTCTCCTATGGCTACACCTTC.

The rearrangement links TRBV7-8 to TRBJ1-1; D unresolved. This CDR3 is built from 14 residues. V lost 1 base and J 2 bases, leaving 8 bases between the germline ends. Germline CDR1 is SGHVS and CDR2 is FQNEAQ. CDR3 in amino acids: CASSLVSGNTEAFF. The CDR3 DNA reads TGTGCCAGCAGCTTAGTTTCGGGAAACACTGAAGCTTTCTTT. The entire variable domain, with the rest obtained from reference TRBV7-8 and TRBJ1-1, is as follows: GAGVSQSPRYKVAKRGQDVALRCDPISGHVSLFWYQQALGQGPEFLTYFQNEAQLDKSGLPSDRFFAERPEGSVSTLKIQRTQQEDSAVYLCASSLVSGNTEAFFGQGTRLTVV.

The chain recombines TRBV20-1 with TRBJ2-7; 9 bases match TRBD2. In germline, CDR1 is DFQATT, CDR2 SNEGSKA (reference sequence). V dropped 3 bases and J dropped 3; count of bases not matched to a gene: 9. CDR3 length: 15 amino acids. The CDR3 spells CSASPPTSGNYEQYF. CDR3 coding DNA: TGCAGTGCTAGCCCTCCGACTAGCGGAAACTACGAGCAGTACTTC.

V is TRBV7-8 and J is TRBJ2-3, with D tentatively TRBD1 (5 bases). CDR1 is SGHVS, CDR2 FQNEAQ, per germline. V dropped 5 bases and J dropped 6 bases, with 12 bases sitting between them. This CDR3 is built from 13 residues. The CDR3 region has the DNA TGTGCCAGCAGCGATCAGGGTTTGGATACGCAGTATTTT. Amino acids: CASSDQGLDTQYF.

This clonotype was observed a few times. The chain couples TRBV24-1 to TRBJ1-2; D uncertain. CDR3 size: 14 residues. The germline V gene has CDR1 KGHDR and CDR2 SFDVKD. V was clipped by 2 bases and J by 4 bases, with 10 bases between them. DNA for the CDR3: TGTGCCACCAGTGATTGGGTGACCCCCTATGGCTACACCTTC. Encoded protein: CATSDWVTPYGYTF.

This chain joins TRBV2 and TRBJ2-1; 10 bases are a match to TRBD2. The CDR3 extends over 14 amino acids. V dropped 4 bases and J dropped 12; count of bases not matched to a gene: 9. Germline-derived CDR1 and CDR2 are SNHLY and FYNNEI. CDR3 bases: TGTGCCAGCAGTGCACTAGCGGGACCACATGGGCAGTTCTTC. Translating gives CASSALAGPHGQFF.

The chain is built from TRBV3-1 and TRBJ1-2; D is unresolved. Germline V gene sequence: CDR1 LGHDT, CDR2 YNNKEL (reference sequence). V was cut by 5 bases and J by 8 bases, with 15 bases left in between. This CDR3 has 13 amino acids. For the CDR3, the DNA is TGTGCCAGCAGCTTAACTTTCCCTCAGGGCTACACCTTC. Encoded protein: CASSLTFPQGYTF.

V gene TRBV20-1 combines with J gene TRBJ2-5; D is possibly TRBD1 or TRBD2 (7 bases each). This CDR3 has 13 residues. CDR1 is DFQATT, CDR2 SNEGSKA, per germline (reference sequence). V was shortened by 6 bases and J by 0 bases, with 11 bases between the two germline ends. The CDR3 region is CSAAGQNQETQYF. The CDR3 DNA sequence: TGCAGTGCAGCGGGACAGAACCAAGAGACCCAGTACTTC.

Only a few counts were recorded for this clonotype. The chain recombines TRBV11-3 with TRBJ2-7; 7 bases are shared with TRBD1. V shed 3 bases, J shed 5 bases, and the junction held 4 bases outside the gene matches. Per the germline V gene, CDR1 is SGHNT and CDR2 is YENEEA. The CDR3 is 13 amino acids. CDR3 in amino acids: CASSFTGDNEQYF. The CDR3 region has the DNA TGTGCCAGCAGCTTCACAGGGGATAACGAGCAGTACTTC.

Written as DNA, the CDR3 is TGTGCCAGCAGTTACTCGCTCGGGCCCTACGAGCAGTACTTC. Encoded protein: CASSYSLGPYEQYF. This chain uses TRBV6-5 with TRBJ2-7; no reliable D call. V lost 0 bases, J lost 2 bases, and 8 bases lay in between. Looked up from germline, CDR1 is MNHEY and CDR2 is SVGAGI. This CDR3 is built from 14 residues.

The V and J genes are TRBV27 and TRBJ1-1, with D possibly matching TRBD1 (6 bases). CDR3 length equals 15 residues. Looked up from germline, CDR1 is MNHEY and CDR2 is SMNVEV (reference sequence). Trimming cost V 4 bases and J 0 bases, with 12 bases left between them. CDR3 sequence reads: CASSSTGTLNTEAFF. As DNA, the CDR3 is TGTGCCAGCAGTTCCACCGGGACATTGAACACTGAAGCTTTCTTT.

This clonotype has more than one count but fewer than ten. The chain links TRBV5-4 to TRBJ2-3, with 10 bases aligning to TRBD2. The trim removed 0 bases at V and 5 bases at J, leaving 0 bases unmatched. CDR1 SGHNT and CDR2 YYREEE come from the germline V gene (reference sequence). The CDR3 runs to 14 residues. The CDR3 sequence: CASSLGLAGDTQYF. The CDR3 DNA reads as TGTGCCAGCAGCTTGGGACTAGCGGGAGATACGCAGTATTTT.

The rearrangement uses TRBV6-2 or TRBV6-3 and TRBJ1-5, with unresolved D. The CDR3 has 13 amino acids. CDR1 and CDR2 (germline): MNHEY, SVGEGT. V lost 0 bases, J lost 6 bases, and 6 bases lay in between. The CDR3 is CASSYSIGQPQHF. CDR3 DNA sequence: TGTGCCAGCAGTTACTCGATTGGTCAGCCCCAGCATTTT.

The rearrangement links TRBV29-1 to TRBJ2-3; 8 positions agree with TRBD1. CDR3 length: 13 residues. The J segment lost 2 bases and the V segment lost 4 bases, leaving 2 bases of the junction unmatched. CDR1 SQVTM and CDR2 ANQGSEA come from the germline V gene. The CDR3 here is CSVVRGLTDTQYF. CDR3 coding DNA: TGCAGCGTTGTCAGGGGGCTCACAGATACGCAGTATTTT.

This clonotype was counted a single time. This chain links TRBV6-5 with TRBJ2-3, with 11 bases that match TRBD2. The V and J ends lost 4 bases and 6 bases, in that order; junction bases with no gene match: 9. The germline gives CDR1 MNHEY, CDR2 SVGAGI. This CDR3 has 16 amino acids. CDR3 in amino acids: CASSSPTSGVSDTQYF. The CDR3, as DNA: TGTGCCAGCAGTTCCCCGACTAGCGGGGTCTCTGATACGCAGTATTTT.